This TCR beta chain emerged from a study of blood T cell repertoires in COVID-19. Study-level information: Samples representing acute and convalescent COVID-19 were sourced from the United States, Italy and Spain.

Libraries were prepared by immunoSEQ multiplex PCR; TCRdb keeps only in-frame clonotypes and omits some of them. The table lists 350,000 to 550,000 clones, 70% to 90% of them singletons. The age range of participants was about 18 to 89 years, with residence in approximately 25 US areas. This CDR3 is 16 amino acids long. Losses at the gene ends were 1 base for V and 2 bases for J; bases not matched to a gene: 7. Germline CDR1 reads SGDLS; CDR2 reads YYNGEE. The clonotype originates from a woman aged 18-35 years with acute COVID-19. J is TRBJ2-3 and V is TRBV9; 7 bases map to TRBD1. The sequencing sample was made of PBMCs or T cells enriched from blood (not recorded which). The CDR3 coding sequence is TGTGCCAGCAGCGTAATGGGACAGCAGTACACAGATACGCAGTATTTT. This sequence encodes CASSVMGQQYTDTQYF.